The entry that follows covers one TCR beta chain sequence. The antigen remains unidentified. This CDR3 contains 15 residues. Trimming left V 2 bases short and J 6 bases short, with 17 bases between. These data belong to a study of T cells in Graves' hyperthyroidism and ophthalmopathy. Findings and limits, study-wide: Most thyroid clonotypes expanded above 0.001 appeared in blood too.

Participants, patients aged 18 to 65, had newly diagnosed hyperthyroidism with a duration under 2 months. PBMCs were obtained from about 9.9 ml fresh peripheral blood. The source material, RNA transcripts, was used to amplify TCR beta CDR3 regions. TCR CDR3 underwent first-round RT-PCR with the HTBI primer set. TCRdb used MiXCR to reprocess the multiplex PCR reads, holding one entry per CDR3 protein. The sample gives a few hundred thousand distinct CDR3 sequences, about 15% of which show up once; around a quarter is in the top ten. This clonotype originated in a woman aged 18-30 years with Graves' hyperthyroidism that later progressed to Graves' ophthalmopathy. Sequencing used blood. The V call is TRBV12-3 or TRBV12-4, the J call TRBJ2-7; D is ambiguous. The CDR3: CASSLRREKGPEQYF. The DNA of the CDR3 is TGTGCCAGCAGTTTAAGAAGGGAAAAGGGCCCCGAGCAGTACTTC.